This is a list of T cell receptor beta chains from one sample in a study of OX40 agonist ivuxolimab in advanced cancers. TCRdb keeps only in-frame clones here, not all; method: immunoSEQ multiplex PCR. The sample has 60,000 or so clones; around 87% are singletons. The material was CD4+ or CD8+ T cells sorted from blood, obtained in a trial of the OX40 agonist ivuxolimab. These receptors were taken from an adult with an advanced solid tumor such as melanoma, head and neck, liver or kidney cancer. The CDR3 runs from the conserved cysteine through the conserved F or W. D genes are given only for firm matches. Only some rows state a clone size, as once, few, many or a class for expanded clones.

>.|TRBV28|TRBD2|TRBJ2-7
TGTGCCAGCAGTTTGGCTAGCGGGGGCTCCTACGAGCAGTACTTC
CASSLASGGSYEQYF
>.|TRBV7-8|.|TRBJ1-5
TGTGCCAGCAGCCGAGAGATGTCGGGCGGTGGGAATCAGCCCCAGCATTTT
CASSREMSGGGNQPQHF
>once|TRBV18|TRBD2|TRBJ2-1
TGTGCCAGCTCACCCCAGGGGCTAGCGGGAGGGAACAATGAGCAGTTCTTC
CASSPQGLAGGNNEQFF
>.|TRBV10-2|.|TRBJ1-2
TGCGCCAGCGGGGGGCAGGGAAACTCTAACTATGGCTACACCTTC
CASGGQGNSNYGYTF
>.|TRBV6-5|TRBD1|TRBJ1-4
TGTGCCAGCAGAGACAGGGGGTTAGAAAAACTGTTTTTT
CASRDRGLEKLFF
>once|TRBV5-1|TRBD2|TRBJ2-7
TGCGCCAGCAGCTGGAACCCCTCGCGGGAGGGCTACGAGCAGTACTTC
CASSWNPSREGYEQYF
>.|TRBV7-2|.|TRBJ1-1
TGTGCCAGCAGCTTAATAGGGGACACTGAAGCTTTCTTT
CASSLIGDTEAFF
>.|TRBV28|TRBD1|TRBJ1-4
TGTGCCAGCAGGCCACAGGGGTCTGGTGGAAAACTGTTTTTT
CASRPQGSGGKLFF
>.|TRBV21-1|.|TRBJ1-1
TGTGCCAGCAGCGAATCAGCGGACAGCGGGAACACTGAAGCTTTCTTT
CASSESADSGNTEAFF
>.|TRBV28|.|TRBJ2-5
TGTGCCAGCAGTTTAGTTGGGCAAGGGACCCAGTACTTC
CASSLVGQGTQYF
>.|TRBV9|TRBD2|TRBJ2-3
TGTGCCAGCAGCGTCGGACTAGCGGGAGGCGCCACGGGGCTCACAGATACGCAGTATTTT
CASSVGLAGGATGLTDTQYF
>.|TRBV7-2|.|TRBJ1-1
TGTGCCAGCGGGGGGGGGACTTGGAACACTGAAGCTTTCTTT
CASGGGTWNTEAFF
>.|TRBV29-1|TRBD1|TRBJ1-3
TGCAGCGTATCGGGACAGGATTCTGGAAACACCATATATTTT
CSVSGQDSGNTIYF
>.|TRBV30|.|TRBJ2-4
TGTGCCTGGGGAGTCAAAAACATTCAGTACTTC
CAWGVKNIQYF
>.|TRBV5-1|TRBD2|TRBJ2-3
TGCGCCAGCAGCTCGATCCCCGGGACTAGCTTCACAGATACGCAGTATTTT
CASSSIPGTSFTDTQYF